Listed below are T cell receptor beta chains from one sample, sequenced in a study. TCRdb analysed the 5' RACE reads with MiXCR anew, one entry per CDR3 protein. The table lists around 57,000 distinct CDR3 sequences, 25% to 35% of them singletons. Sequenced material: tumor-infiltrating memory CD4+ T cells sorted from the breast tumor. Receptors were obtained from a female donor with breast cancer. The CDR3 runs from the conserved cysteine through the conserved F or W. The order of the fields is J gene, V gene, clone size, D gene, CDR3 DNA, CDR3 protein. A D gene is named only where the DNA matches it firmly. Clone size, where shown, is once, few, many, or a class for clones that have expanded.

TRBJ2-7 | TRBV23-1 | . | . | TGCGCCAGCAGTCAATCGGAGAGCTTTTACGAGCAGTACTTC | CASSQSESFYEQYF
TRBJ2-3 | TRBV24-1 | . | . | TGTGCCACCCAAGACAGGATTTCTAGCACAGATACGCAGTATTTT | CATQDRISSTDTQYF
TRBJ2-7 | TRBV5-1 | . | TRBD2 | TGCGCCAGCAGTACGACTAGCGGGAGTTTCGGCGAGCAGTACTTC | CASSTTSGSFGEQYF
TRBJ2-5 | TRBV6-5 | many | . | TGTGCCAGCGGGAGGTGGAATGAAGAGACCCAGTACTTC | CASGRWNEETQYF
TRBJ2-7 | TRBV7-3 | few | TRBD2 | TGTGCCAGCAGCTTAGGAACTAGCGGGAGTTATGGGTACGAGCAGTACTTC | CASSLGTSGSYGYEQYF
TRBJ1-2 | TRBV5-1 | . | TRBD1 | TGCGCCAGCAGACAGGGGGCCTCTAACTATGGCTACACCTTC | CASRQGASNYGYTF
TRBJ1-6 | TRBV5-1 | . | TRBD1 | TGCGCCAGCAGCTTGGGACAGGGGGGTAATTCACCCCTCCACTTT | CASSLGQGGNSPLHF
TRBJ1-2 | TRBV6-5 | . | TRBD1 | TGTGCCAGCAGTCTCCAGGGGGTTTCTGGCTACACCTTC | CASSLQGVSGYTF
TRBJ2-3 | TRBV5-1 | . | . | TGCGCCAGCAGCTTGGAGGGGGACACCCCCACGGATACGCAGTATTTT | CASSLEGDTPTDTQYF
TRBJ2-3 | TRBV7-3 | . | . | TGTGCCAGCAGCTCCACTAGCTCTAGCACAGATACGCAGTATTTT | CASSSTSSSTDTQYF
TRBJ1-6 | TRBV4-1 | . | . | TGCGCCAGCAGCCAAGACCTAAATTCACCCCTCCACTTT | CASSQDLNSPLHF
TRBJ2-5 | TRBV5-1 | . | . | TGCGCCAGCAGCTTGGGGGCAGCTTCCCTGCAGGAGACCCAGTACTTC | CASSLGAASLQETQYF
TRBJ2-5 | TRBV5-1 | . | TRBD1 | TGCGCCAGCAGTACTGGGGACAGGGGGCCAGGAGAGACCCAGTACTTC | CASSTGDRGPGETQYF
TRBJ2-7 | TRBV6-5 | . | . | TGTGCCAGCGTGAGAGGCAGGGGTGAGGGGTACGAGCAGTACTTC | CASVRGRGEGYEQYF
TRBJ2-3 | TRBV2 | . | TRBD2 | TGTGCCAGCAAGAGTCTAGCGGGAGAGACAGATACGCAGTATTTT | CASKSLAGETDTQYF
TRBJ2-2 | TRBV7-2 | . | . | TGTGCCAGCAGCTTAGACCCCATGGGGTTTGCCGGGGAGCTGTTTTTT | CASSLDPMGFAGELFF
TRBJ1-5 | TRBV2 | . | . | TGTGCCAGCAGACCCAGACAGGAATTGGACAATCAGCCCCAGCATTTT | CASRPRQELDNQPQHF
TRBJ2-7 | TRBV7-2 | . | TRBD2 | TGTGCCAGCAGCTCAACTAGCGGGTTGAGCTCCTACGAGCAGTACTTC | CASSSTSGLSSYEQYF
TRBJ1-1 | TRBV9 | few | . | TGTGCCAGCAGCGTAGTTGACAGCCCCCACACTGAAGCTTTCTTT | CASSVVDSPHTEAFF
TRBJ1-5 | TRBV7-6 | once | TRBD1 | TGTGCCAGCAGCGCGGACAGGGCAACAGATACGCAGCATTTT | CASSADRATDTQHF
TRBJ2-5 | TRBV20-1 | . | . | TGCAGTGCTAGTATTTCAAGGACCTTCAAAGAGACCCAGTACTTC | CSASISRTFKETQYF
TRBJ1-3 | TRBV28 | few | . | TGTGCCAGCAGTATAGACAGTAGCTCTGGAAACACCATATATTTT | CASSIDSSSGNTIYF
TRBJ2-5 | TRBV7-2 | . | . | TGTGCCAGCAGTAGTAGAGCAGAGACCCAGTACTTC | CASSSRAETQYF
TRBJ1-5 | TRBV6-5 | . | . | TGTGCCAGCAGCAAGAGTAATCAGCCCCAGCATTTT | CASSKSNQPQHF
TRBJ1-6 | TRBV7-9 | . | . | TGTGCCAGCAACGTAGGGACACGAAATTCACCCCTCCACTTT | CASNVGTRNSPLHF
TRBJ2-1 | TRBV5-1 | medium-sized | TRBD2 | TGCGCCAGCAGCTTGTGGGGCGGGAGAAGGACCAATGAGCAGTTCTTC | CASSLWGGRRTNEQFF
TRBJ2-7 | TRBV29-1 | few | TRBD2 | TGCAGCGCCAGGGCTGGGGGGGACTACGAGCAGTACTTC | CSARAGGDYEQYF
TRBJ2-1 | TRBV3-2 | . | . | TGTGCCAGCAGCCACGAATATCCGGGACCCCTCCGCCGGGAGCAGTTCTTC | CASSHEYPGPLRREQFF
TRBJ1-4 | TRBV5-1 | . | . | TGCGCCAGCAGCTTGGCCGAGGGCTCGGGTGAAAAACTGTTTTTT | CASSLAEGSGEKLFF
TRBJ1-5 | TRBV3-1 | few | . | TGTGCCAGCAGCCAAGATCTTGATCAGCCCCAGCATTTT | CASSQDLDQPQHF
TRBJ2-5 | TRBV7-2 | . | TRBD1 | TGTGCCAGCAGCTTAGGGACAGGAACCCAGTACTTC | CASSLGTGTQYF
TRBJ1-6 | TRBV2 | few | TRBD1 | TGTGCCAGCACCCCTGGACAGGGAGATTCACCCCTCCACTTT | CASTPGQGDSPLHF
TRBJ1-1 | TRBV5-1 | few | . | TGCGCCAGCAGCGTGGCCGGGCCACACACTGAAGCTTTCTTT | CASSVAGPHTEAFF
TRBJ2-3 | TRBV20-1 | . | TRBD2 | TGCAGTGCCGGAAGAGGTTCTAGCGGGGGGGGTATCACAGATACGCAGTATTTT | CSAGRGSSGGGITDTQYF
TRBJ1-4 | TRBV7-8 | . | TRBD1 | TGTGCCAGCAGCTATAACCCTCGGGACAGACCTCGGGAAAAACTGTTTTTT | CASSYNPRDRPREKLFF
TRBJ2-1 | TRBV19 | . | TRBD2 | TGTGCCAGTAGAGGGACTAGCGGGACCAGCGAGCAGTTCTTC | CASRGTSGTSEQFF
TRBJ2-7 | TRBV7-2 | . | TRBD2 | TGTGCCAGCAGCTTATTGGGGAGGGAGTCCTCCGAGCAGTACTTC | CASSLLGRESSEQYF
TRBJ2-1 | TRBV9 | few | TRBD2 | TGTGCCAGCAGTGAAATGGGACTAGCGGGAGGAGGCAATGAGCAGTTCTTC | CASSEMGLAGGGNEQFF
TRBJ2-7 | TRBV20-1 | once | . | TGCAGTGCCCTCCGGGATTCCTACGAGCAGCACTTC | CSALRDSYEQHF
TRBJ2-3 | TRBV5-5 | . | TRBD2 | TGTGCCAGCAGCTTCGCGGGAGGGCCAAATACGCAGTATTTT | CASSFAGGPNTQYF
TRBJ1-5 | TRBV27 | many | . | TGTGCCAGCAGTTCGAGGGAGGGTCAGCCCCAGCATTTT | CASSSREGQPQHF
TRBJ2-3 | TRBV6-1 | few | TRBD1 | TGTGCCAGCAGTGAGAGGGGGCTGGCAGATACGCAGTATTTT | CASSERGLADTQYF